The present entry profiles one T cell receptor beta chain with its context. The CDR3 spans 13 residues. V lost 4 bases and J lost 0, with 6 bases in between. CDR1 is LNHNV and CDR2 is YYDKDF in the germline V gene (reference sequence). This sample was included in a study of blood T cell repertoires in COVID-19. Repertoires were generated with immunoSEQ multiplex PCR, while TCRdb's copy carries only in-frame clones and drops some. The sample comprises over 200,000 clones, approximately 80% of which are singletons, and roughly 7.6% rests with the top ten. Sequenced input: peripheral blood. J is TRBJ2-5 and V is TRBV15; TRBD2 is a possible D gene (6 bases). This receptor was taken from a woman of 80 years or more with COVID-19, enrolled during active disease. The CDR3 DNA reads TGTGCCACCAGCAAGCGGGACCAAGAGACCCAGTACTTC. Translated: CATSKRDQETQYF.